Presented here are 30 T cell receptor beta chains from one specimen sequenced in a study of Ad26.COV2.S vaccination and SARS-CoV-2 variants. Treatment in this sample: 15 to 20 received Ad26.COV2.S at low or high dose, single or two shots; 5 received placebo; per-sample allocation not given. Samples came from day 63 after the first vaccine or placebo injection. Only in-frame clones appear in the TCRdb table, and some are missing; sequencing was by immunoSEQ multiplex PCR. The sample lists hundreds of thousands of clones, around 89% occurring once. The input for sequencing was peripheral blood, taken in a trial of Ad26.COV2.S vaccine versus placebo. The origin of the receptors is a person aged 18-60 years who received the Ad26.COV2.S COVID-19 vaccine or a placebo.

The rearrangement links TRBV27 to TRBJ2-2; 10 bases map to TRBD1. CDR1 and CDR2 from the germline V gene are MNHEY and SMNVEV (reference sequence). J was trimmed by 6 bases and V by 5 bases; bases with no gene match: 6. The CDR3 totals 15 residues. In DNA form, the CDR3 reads TGTGCCAGCAGTCCGGGACAGGGGATGGCCGGGGAGCTGTTTTTT. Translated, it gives CASSPGQGMAGELFF.

The CDR3 DNA follows: TGTGCCAGCAATCCGGGCATTATAGATACGCAGTATTTT. Residues: CASNPGIIDTQYF. The V gene is TRBV2, the J gene TRBJ2-3; D remains unclear. Germline V lookup: CDR1 SNHLY, CDR2 FYNNEI. The CDR3 extends over 13 amino acids. The V and J ends lost 7 bases and 5 bases respectively, with 13 bases between them.

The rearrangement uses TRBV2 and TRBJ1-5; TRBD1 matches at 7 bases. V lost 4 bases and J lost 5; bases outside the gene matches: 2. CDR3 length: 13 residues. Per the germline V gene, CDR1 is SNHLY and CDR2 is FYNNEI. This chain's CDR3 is CASSGQGYQPQHF. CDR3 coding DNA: TGTGCCAGCAGTGGACAGGGTTATCAGCCCCAGCATTTT.

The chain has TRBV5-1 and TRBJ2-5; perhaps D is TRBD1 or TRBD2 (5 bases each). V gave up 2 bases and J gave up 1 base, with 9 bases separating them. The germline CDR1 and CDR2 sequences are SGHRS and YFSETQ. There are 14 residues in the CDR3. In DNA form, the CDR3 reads TGCGCCAGCAGCTTCGGGGCCGTCCAAGAGACCCAGTACTTC. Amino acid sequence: CASSFGAVQETQYF.

CDR3 in amino acids: CASSQVGQGNTIYF. DNA of the CDR3: TGCGCCAGCAGCCAAGTCGGGCAAGGAAACACCATATATTTT. The V gene is TRBV4-1, the J gene TRBJ1-3; unclear D gene. The CDR3 consists of 14 residues. CDR1 is MGHRA and CDR2 is YSYEKL in the germline V gene. Trimming removed 1 base at V and 4 bases at J, with 8 bases between.

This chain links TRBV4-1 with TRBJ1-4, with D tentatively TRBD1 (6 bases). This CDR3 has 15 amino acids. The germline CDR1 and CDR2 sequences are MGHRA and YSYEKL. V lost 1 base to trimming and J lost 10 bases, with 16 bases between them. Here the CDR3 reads CASSQARGGAGKLFF. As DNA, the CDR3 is TGCGCCAGCAGCCAAGCTCGGGGGGGGGCTGGAAAACTGTTTTTT.

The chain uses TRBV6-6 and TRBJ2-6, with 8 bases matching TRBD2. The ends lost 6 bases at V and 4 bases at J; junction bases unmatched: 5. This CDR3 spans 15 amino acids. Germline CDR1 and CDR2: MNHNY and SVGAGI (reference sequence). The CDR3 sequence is CASSHGGGGANVLTF. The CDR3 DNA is TGTGCCAGCAGCCACGGGGGGGGAGGGGCCAACGTCCTGACTTTC.

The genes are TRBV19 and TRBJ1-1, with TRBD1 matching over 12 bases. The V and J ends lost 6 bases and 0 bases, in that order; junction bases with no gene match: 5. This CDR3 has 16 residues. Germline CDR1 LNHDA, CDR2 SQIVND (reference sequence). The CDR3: CASSSGTGGMNTEAFF. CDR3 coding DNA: TGTGCCAGTAGCTCCGGGACAGGGGGCATGAACACTGAAGCTTTCTTT.

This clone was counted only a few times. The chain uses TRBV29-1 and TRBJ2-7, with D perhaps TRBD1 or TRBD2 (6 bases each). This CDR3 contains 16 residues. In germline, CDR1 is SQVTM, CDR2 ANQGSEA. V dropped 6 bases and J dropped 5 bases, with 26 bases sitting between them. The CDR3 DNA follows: TGCAGCGTCGCTAACCCCGGGCAGGGGAGGAAGAACGAGCAGTACTTC. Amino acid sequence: CSVANPGQGRKNEQYF.

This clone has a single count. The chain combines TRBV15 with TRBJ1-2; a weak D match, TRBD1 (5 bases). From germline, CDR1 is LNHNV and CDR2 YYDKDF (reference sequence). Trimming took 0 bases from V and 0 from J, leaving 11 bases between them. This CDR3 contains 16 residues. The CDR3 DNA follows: TGTGCCACCAGCAGAGATGGCAGACAGACTAACTATGGCTACACCTTC. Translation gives CATSRDGRQTNYGYTF.

The CDR3 region has the DNA TGCGCCAGCAGCTTCAGCGGGAGTGCGGTCGAGCAGTACTTC. As protein: CASSFSGSAVEQYF. This chain joins TRBV5-1 and TRBJ2-7; 8 nucleotides match TRBD2. With V trimmed by 2 bases and J by 6 bases, 7 bases remained unmatched. Germline V gene lookup returns CDR1 SGHRS and CDR2 YFSETQ. There are 14 residues in the CDR3.

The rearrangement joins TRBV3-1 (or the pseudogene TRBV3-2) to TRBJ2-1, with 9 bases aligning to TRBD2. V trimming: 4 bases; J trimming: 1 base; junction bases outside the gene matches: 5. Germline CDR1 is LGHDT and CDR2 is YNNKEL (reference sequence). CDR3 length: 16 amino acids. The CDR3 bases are TGTGCCAGCAGCCTTACTAGCGGGCGGTCCTACAATGAGCAGTTCTTC. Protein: CASSLTSGRSYNEQFF.

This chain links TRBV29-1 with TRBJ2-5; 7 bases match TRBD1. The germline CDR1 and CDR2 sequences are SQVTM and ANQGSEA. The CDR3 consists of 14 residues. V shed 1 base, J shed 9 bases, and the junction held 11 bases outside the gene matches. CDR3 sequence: CSVEAPTGSGAQYF. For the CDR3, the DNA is TGCAGCGTTGAAGCCCCGACAGGGTCCGGGGCCCAGTACTTC.

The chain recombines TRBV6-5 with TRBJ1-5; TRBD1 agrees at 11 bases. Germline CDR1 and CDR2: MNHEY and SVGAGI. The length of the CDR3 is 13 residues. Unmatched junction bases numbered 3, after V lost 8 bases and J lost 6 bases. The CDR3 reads CASGQGARQPQHF. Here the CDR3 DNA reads TGTGCCAGCGGACAGGGGGCTCGTCAGCCCCAGCATTTT.

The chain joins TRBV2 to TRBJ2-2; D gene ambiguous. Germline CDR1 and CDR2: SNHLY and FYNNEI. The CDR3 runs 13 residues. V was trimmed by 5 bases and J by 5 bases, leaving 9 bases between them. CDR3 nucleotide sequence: TGTGCCAGCAGTAAGGACCTGACCGGGGAGCTGTTTTTT. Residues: CASSKDLTGELFF.

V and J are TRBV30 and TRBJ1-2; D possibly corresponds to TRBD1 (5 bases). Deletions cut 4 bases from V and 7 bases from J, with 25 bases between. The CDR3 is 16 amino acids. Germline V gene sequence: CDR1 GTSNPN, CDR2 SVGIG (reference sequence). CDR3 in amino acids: CAWTTRNRRRAGGYTF. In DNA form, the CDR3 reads TGTGCCTGGACCACACGCAACAGGAGACGGGCAGGTGGCTACACCTTC.

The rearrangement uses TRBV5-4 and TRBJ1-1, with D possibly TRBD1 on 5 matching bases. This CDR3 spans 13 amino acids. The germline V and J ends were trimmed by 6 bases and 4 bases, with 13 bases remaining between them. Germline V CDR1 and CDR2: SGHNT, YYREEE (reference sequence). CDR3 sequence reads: CASKSYGGTEAFF. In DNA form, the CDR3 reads TGTGCCAGCAAGAGTTATGGGGGCACTGAAGCTTTCTTT. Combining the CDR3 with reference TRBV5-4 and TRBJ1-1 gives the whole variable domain ETGVTQSPTHLIKTRGQQVTLRCSSQSGHNTVSWYQQALGQGPQFIFQYYREEENGRGNFPPRFSGLQFPNYSSELNVNALELDDSALYLCASKSYGGTEAFFGQGTRLTVV.

CDR3 in amino acids: CASSPGQAVIYEQYF. The CDR3 DNA reads as TGTGCCAGCAGCCCCGGACAGGCTGTGATCTACGAGCAGTACTTC. V gene TRBV9 combines with J gene TRBJ2-7; 7 bases align to TRBD1. V shed 4 bases, J shed 3 bases, and the junction held 10 bases outside the gene matches. The CDR3 covers 15 residues. Per germline, CDR1 SGDLS and CDR2 YYNGEE.

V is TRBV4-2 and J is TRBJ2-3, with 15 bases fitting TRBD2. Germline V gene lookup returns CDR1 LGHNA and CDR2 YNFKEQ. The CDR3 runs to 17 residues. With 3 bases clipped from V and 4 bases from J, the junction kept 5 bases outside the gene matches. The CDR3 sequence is CASSHGLAGGKADTQYF. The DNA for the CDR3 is TGTGCCAGCAGCCATGGACTAGCGGGAGGGAAGGCAGATACGCAGTATTTT.

The CDR3 DNA sequence: TGTGCCAGCAGCTTTGGAGCGGGAGGGAACACCGGGGAGCTGTTTTTT. This encodes CASSFGAGGNTGELFF. The V and J genes are TRBV5-4 and TRBJ2-2; TRBD2 matches 9 bases. Germline-derived CDR1 and CDR2 are SGHNT and YYREEE (reference sequence). This CDR3 is 16 amino acids long. After removal of 2 bases from V and 1 base from J, the junction contained 3 bases not matched to a gene. Full variable domain (missing parts from reference TRBV5-4 and TRBJ2-2): ETGVTQSPTHLIKTRGQQVTLRCSSQSGHNTVSWYQQALGQGPQFIFQYYREEENGRGNFPPRFSGLQFPNYSSELNVNALELDDSALYLCASSFGAGGNTGELFFGEGSRLTVL.

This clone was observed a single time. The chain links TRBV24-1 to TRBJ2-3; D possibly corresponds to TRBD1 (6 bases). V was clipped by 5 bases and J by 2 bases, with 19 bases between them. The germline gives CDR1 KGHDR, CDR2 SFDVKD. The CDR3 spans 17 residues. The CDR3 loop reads CATSVLQQGGDTDTQYF. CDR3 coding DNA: TGTGCCACCAGTGTCCTGCAACAGGGCGGAGACACAGATACGCAGTATTTT.

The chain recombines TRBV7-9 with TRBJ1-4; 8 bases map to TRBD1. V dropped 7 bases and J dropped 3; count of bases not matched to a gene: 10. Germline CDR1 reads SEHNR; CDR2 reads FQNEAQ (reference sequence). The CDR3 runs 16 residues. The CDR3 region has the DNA TGTGCCAGCACCCGACAGGGGAGTTGGGCTAATGAAAAACTGTTTTTT. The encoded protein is CASTRQGSWANEKLFF.

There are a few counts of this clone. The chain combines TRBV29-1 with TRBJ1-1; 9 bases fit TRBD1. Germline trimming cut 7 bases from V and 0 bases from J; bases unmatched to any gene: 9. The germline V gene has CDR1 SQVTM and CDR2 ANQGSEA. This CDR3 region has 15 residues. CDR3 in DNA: TGCAGCGGATGGGACAGGGATATTTTGAACACTGAAGCTTTCTTT. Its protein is CSGWDRDILNTEAFF.

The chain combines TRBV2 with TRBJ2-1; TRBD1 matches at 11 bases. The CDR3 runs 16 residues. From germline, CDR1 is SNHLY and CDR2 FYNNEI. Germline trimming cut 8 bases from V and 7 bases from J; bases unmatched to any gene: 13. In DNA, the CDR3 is TGTGCCAGCCTTCTGTGGGGACAGGGGGTAAAAAATGAGCAGTTCTTC. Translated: CASLLWGQGVKNEQFF.

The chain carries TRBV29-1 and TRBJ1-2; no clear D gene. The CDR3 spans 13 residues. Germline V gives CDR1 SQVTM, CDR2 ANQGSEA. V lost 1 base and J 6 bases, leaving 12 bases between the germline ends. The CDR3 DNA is TGCAGCGTTGAAGGGCCGGGTAGGGATGGCTACACCTTC. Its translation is CSVEGPGRDGYTF.

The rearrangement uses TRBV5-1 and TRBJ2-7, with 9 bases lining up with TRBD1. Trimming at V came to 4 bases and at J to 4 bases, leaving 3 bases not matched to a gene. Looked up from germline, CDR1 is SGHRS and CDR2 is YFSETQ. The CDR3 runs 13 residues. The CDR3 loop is CASSTDRGYEQYF. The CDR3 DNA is TGCGCCAGCAGCACCGACAGGGGGTACGAGCAGTACTTC.

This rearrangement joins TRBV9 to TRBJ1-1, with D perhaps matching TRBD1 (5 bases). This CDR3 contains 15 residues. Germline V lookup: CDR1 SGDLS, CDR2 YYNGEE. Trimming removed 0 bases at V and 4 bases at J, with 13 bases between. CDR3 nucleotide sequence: TGTGCCAGCAGCGTAGAAAAGGGGATGAGCACTGAAGCTTTCTTT. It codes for CASSVEKGMSTEAFF.

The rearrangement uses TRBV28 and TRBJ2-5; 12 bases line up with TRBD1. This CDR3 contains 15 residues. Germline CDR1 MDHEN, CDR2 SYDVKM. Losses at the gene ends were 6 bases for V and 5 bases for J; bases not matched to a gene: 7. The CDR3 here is CASSAGTGGLETQYF. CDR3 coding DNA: TGTGCCAGCAGCGCCGGGACAGGGGGCCTGGAGACCCAGTACTTC.

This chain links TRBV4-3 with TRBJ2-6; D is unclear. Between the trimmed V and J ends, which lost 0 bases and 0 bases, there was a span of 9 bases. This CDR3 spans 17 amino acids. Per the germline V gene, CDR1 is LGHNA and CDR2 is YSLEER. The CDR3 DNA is TGCGCCAGCAGCCAAGATCTGAGGACCTCTGGGGCCAACGTCCTGACTTTC. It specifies CASSQDLRTSGANVLTF.

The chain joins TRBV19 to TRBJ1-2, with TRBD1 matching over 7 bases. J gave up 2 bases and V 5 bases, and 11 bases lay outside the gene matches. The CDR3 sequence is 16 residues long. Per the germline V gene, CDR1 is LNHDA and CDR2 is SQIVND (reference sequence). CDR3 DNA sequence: TGTGCCAGTAGTGTGGGTCAGGGGGTCAGGAACTATGGCTACACCTTC. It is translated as CASSVGQGVRNYGYTF.